Described below is a single T cell receptor (beta chain) sequence and its context. These data belong to a study of neoadjuvant anti-PD-1 for oral cavity cancer. Clones were read by immunoSEQ multiplex PCR, and TCRdb kept only the in-frame ones, dropping some. The sample contains around 15,000 clones, about two thirds of which appear only once. The input for sequencing was PBMCs, taken before nivolumab (anti-PD-1) treatment. This clonotype was sampled from a person aged 40 to 85 with oral cavity squamous cell carcinoma.

CDR3 amino acids: CALGTSGGYNEQFF. The CDR3 DNA follows: TGTGCCTTGGGGACTAGCGGGGGCTACAATGAGCAGTTCTTC. This chain uses TRBV30 with TRBJ2-1; 14 bases align to TRBD2. The length of the CDR3 is 14 residues. V dropped 7 bases and J dropped 3; count of bases not matched to a gene: 2. Germline CDR1 reads GTSNPN; CDR2 reads SVGIG (reference sequence).